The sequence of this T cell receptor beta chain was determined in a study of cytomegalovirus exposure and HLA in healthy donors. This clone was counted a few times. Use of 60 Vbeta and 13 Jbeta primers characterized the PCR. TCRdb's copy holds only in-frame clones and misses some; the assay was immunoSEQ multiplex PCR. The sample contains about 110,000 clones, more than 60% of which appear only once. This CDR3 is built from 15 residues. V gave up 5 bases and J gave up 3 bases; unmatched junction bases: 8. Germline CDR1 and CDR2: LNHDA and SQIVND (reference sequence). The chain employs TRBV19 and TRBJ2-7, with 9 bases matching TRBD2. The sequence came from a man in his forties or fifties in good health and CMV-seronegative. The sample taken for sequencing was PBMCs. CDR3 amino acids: CASSDRLAENYEQYF. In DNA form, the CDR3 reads TGTGCCAGTAGTGATCGACTAGCGGAGAACTACGAGCAGTACTTC.